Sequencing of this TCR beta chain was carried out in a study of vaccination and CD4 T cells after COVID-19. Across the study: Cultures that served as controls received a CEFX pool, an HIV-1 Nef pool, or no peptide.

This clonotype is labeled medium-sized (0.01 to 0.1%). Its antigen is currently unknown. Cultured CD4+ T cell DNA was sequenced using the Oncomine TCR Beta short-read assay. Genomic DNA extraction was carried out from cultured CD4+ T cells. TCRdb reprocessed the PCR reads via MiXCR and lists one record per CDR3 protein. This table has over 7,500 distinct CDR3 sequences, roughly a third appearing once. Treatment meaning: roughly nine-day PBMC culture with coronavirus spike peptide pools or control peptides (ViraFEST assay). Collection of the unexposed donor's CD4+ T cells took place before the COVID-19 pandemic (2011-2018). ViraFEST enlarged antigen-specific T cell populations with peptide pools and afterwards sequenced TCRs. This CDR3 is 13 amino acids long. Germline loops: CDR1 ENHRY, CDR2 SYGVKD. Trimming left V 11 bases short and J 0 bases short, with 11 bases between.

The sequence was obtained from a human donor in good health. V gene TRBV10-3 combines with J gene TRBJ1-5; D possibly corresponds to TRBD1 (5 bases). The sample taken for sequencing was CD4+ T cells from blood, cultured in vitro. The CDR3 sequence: CAVGTDSNQPQHF. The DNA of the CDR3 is TGTGCCGTCGGGACGGATAGCAATCAGCCCCAGCATTTT.